The 26 T cell receptor beta chains given below trace back to one sample, sequenced in a study of T-cell memory formation after mild COVID-19 (dated by TCRdb to 2020 to 2023). The protocol used for the library was 5' RACE. The run used an Illumina NovaSeq 6000. TCRdb redid the processing of the public reads, applying fastp at Q25 and MiXCR, and retained in-frame beta chains. Records with the same CDR3 protein are collapsed into one entry carrying the most frequent genes and DNA. The sample records hundreds of thousands of distinct CDR3 sequences, more than 15% of which are singletons. Of the sample, roughly a fifth falls within the top ten clones. Sequenced input: PBMCs or a T cell subset sorted from them (not recorded which). These receptors originate from a man between 18 and 35 years old who had mild COVID-19 (a few samples of this study predate the infection). The sample titles of this study are shuffled in the database, so cell type and time point are left out; the donor was told from shared clones.

This chain uses TRBV5-6 with TRBJ2-1; 7 bases line up with TRBD1. The CDR3 has 13 residues. Germline V lookup: CDR1 SGHDT, CDR2 YYEEEE. V trimming: 10 bases; J trimming: 3 bases; junction bases outside the gene matches: 7. The CDR3 reads CAGRDRHYNEQFF. The CDR3 DNA follows: TGTGCCGGCCGGGACAGACACTACAATGAGCAGTTCTTC.

The chain combines TRBV10-3 with TRBJ2-3, with D possibly being TRBD1 (6 bases). Trimming cost V 4 bases and J 1 base, with 12 bases left between them. This CDR3 spans 15 amino acids. Looked up from germline, CDR1 is ENHRY and CDR2 is SYGVKD. The DNA of the CDR3 is TGTGCCATCAGTGGACAGGTCGTCGGCACAGATACGCAGTATTTT. As protein: CAISGQVVGTDTQYF.

This clonotype has only a few counts. The rearrangement uses TRBV28 and TRBJ2-2; TRBD1 is a possible D gene (5 bases). CDR1 MDHEN and CDR2 SYDVKM come from the germline V gene. The V end was cut by 4 bases, the J end by 3 bases, with 12 bases between. CDR3 length equals 15 residues. CDR3 nucleotide sequence: TGTGCCAGCAGTTGGGGTGTAGGGGACACCGGGGAGCTGTTTTTT. Translated, it gives CASSWGVGDTGELFF.

The chain has TRBV27 and TRBJ2-2, with D perhaps TRBD2 (5 bases). CDR1 is MNHEY and CDR2 is SMNVEV in the germline V gene (reference sequence). V lost 2 bases to trimming and J lost 7 bases, with 20 bases between them. The CDR3 contains 17 residues. As DNA, the CDR3 is TGTGCCAGCAGTTTAGAAGACTCGCCCGGGGTAGGCGGGGAGCTGTTTTTT. Its translation is CASSLEDSPGVGGELFF.

V gene TRBV7-3 combines with J gene TRBJ2-3; D possibly matches TRBD1 or TRBD2 (5 bases each). This CDR3 region has 14 residues. Germline CDR1 SGHTA, CDR2 FQGTGA. With 5 bases removed from V and 7 bases from J, the gap between germline ends came to 16 bases. The CDR3 DNA sequence: TGTGCCAGCAGCCCCGGGACGGATCCAAATACGCAGTATTTT. Encoded protein: CASSPGTDPNTQYF.

V is TRBV7-9 and J is TRBJ1-2; no definite D call. The CDR3 has 13 amino acids. Germline V lookup: CDR1 SEHNR, CDR2 FQNEAQ (reference sequence). V gave up 1 base and J gave up 7 bases, with 10 bases separating them. CDR3 nucleotide sequence: TGTGCCAGCAGCTTAGACCTCACGGGTGGCTACACCTTC. Protein sequence: CASSLDLTGGYTF. Full variable domain (rest looked up from reference TRBV7-9 and TRBJ1-2): DTGVSQNPRHKITKRGQNVTFRCDPISEHNRLYWYRQTLGQGPEFLTYFQNEAQLEKSRLLSDRFSAERPKGSFSTLEIQRTEQGDSAMYLCASSLDLTGGYTFGSGTRLTVV.

This chain uses TRBV6-4 with TRBJ2-1, with 10 bases lining up with TRBD1. V lost 5 bases to trimming and J lost 8 bases; unmatched junction nucleotides: 6. In germline, CDR1 is MRHNA, CDR2 SNTAGT. The CDR3 is made up of 14 amino acids. The CDR3 loop is CASSRDRGFHEQFF. The CDR3 region has the DNA TGTGCCAGCAGTAGGGACAGGGGATTCCATGAGCAGTTCTTC.

This clonotype was recorded once. CDR3: CATSRAYSGGDYGYTF. The CDR3 nucleotides are TGTGCCACCAGCAGAGCTTATTCAGGGGGCGACTATGGCTACACCTTC. The genes are TRBV15 and TRBJ1-2; TRBD1 agrees at 8 bases. The CDR3 contains 16 residues. Germline assignment: CDR1 LNHNV and CDR2 YYDKDF (reference sequence). V was pared by 1 base and J by 3 bases, with 7 bases of the junction left unmatched.

This clonotype showed up just a few times. The gene calls are TRBV7-9 and TRBJ2-5; D may be TRBD2 (6 bases). The ends were cut back, 4 bases at V and 5 bases at J, with 17 bases in the middle. CDR1 SEHNR and CDR2 FQNEAQ come from the germline V gene (reference sequence). CDR3 length equals 15 residues. In DNA, the CDR3 is TGTGCCAGCAGCTCCTCGAGGGACTCCCCGGAGACCCAGTACTTC. Translating it yields CASSSSRDSPETQYF.

The V gene is TRBV5-1, the J gene TRBJ2-5; possibly TRBD1 for D (6 bases). The length of the CDR3 is 15 residues. Trimming removed 3 bases from V and 5 bases from J, with 17 bases in between. Germline V lookup: CDR1 SGHRS, CDR2 YFSETQ. In DNA, the CDR3 is TGCGCCAGCAGCTACCGGGACACCCTACGGGAGACCCAGTACTTC. Translated, it gives CASSYRDTLRETQYF.

This clonotype occurred a few times. The J gene is TRBJ2-1, the V gene TRBV20-1; D remains ambiguous. The length of the CDR3 is 13 residues. Germline CDR1 is DFQATT and CDR2 is SNEGSKA (reference sequence). V was cut by 1 base and J by 3 bases, with 7 bases left in between. CDR3 DNA: TGCAGTGCTAGAGTATACTTCTACAATGAGCAGTTCTTC. Translation: CSARVYFYNEQFF.

This clonotype was recorded a few times. This sequence joins TRBV5-5 and TRBJ2-7, with D perhaps matching TRBD1 or TRBD2 (5 bases each). CDR1 and CDR2 (germline): SGHKS, YYEKEE (reference sequence). Trimming took off 4 bases at V and 6 bases at J, with 20 bases between the two ends. The CDR3 contains 15 residues. CDR3 coding DNA: TGTGCCAGCAGCCACCGGGACCCCCCGTCGGGCGAGCAGTACTTC. Its protein is CASSHRDPPSGEQYF.

This clonotype was seen repeatedly, ten times or more. This chain uses TRBV24-1 with TRBJ2-1; 9 bases are shared with TRBD1. The CDR3 runs to 14 residues. Looked up from germline, CDR1 is KGHDR and CDR2 is SFDVKD. V dropped 3 bases and J dropped 8; count of bases not matched to a gene: 4. The CDR3 region has the DNA TGTGCCACCAGTGATGGGGACAGGGCGGATGAGCAGTTCTTC. Encoded protein: CATSDGDRADEQFF.

This clonotype was detected only a few times. The J gene is TRBJ1-1, the V gene TRBV7-8; maybe TRBD1 (5 bases). This CDR3 region has 12 residues. V gave up 5 bases and J gave up 6 bases, with 10 bases separating them. Germline V gene lookup returns CDR1 SGHVS and CDR2 FQNEAQ. DNA for the CDR3: TGTGCCAGCAGCCCGCAGGGTGCTGAAGCTTTCTTT. Its protein is CASSPQGAEAFF.

The rearrangement uses TRBV20-1 and TRBJ1-1, with 9 bases that match TRBD1. Germline V CDR1 and CDR2: DFQATT, SNEGSKA (reference sequence). The V segment lost 0 bases and the J segment 3 bases; nucleotides outside the gene matches: 8. This CDR3 is 16 amino acids long. CDR3 coding DNA: TGCAGTGCTAGAGATGTAGGACAGGGGACTGACACTGAAGCTTTCTTT. Its protein product is CSARDVGQGTDTEAFF.

In its sample, this clonotype was seen many times. The V and J genes are TRBV11-2 and TRBJ2-7; 10 nucleotides match TRBD2. The CDR3 spans 14 residues. V lost 8 bases, J lost 0 bases, and 4 bases stayed unmatched. From germline, CDR1 is SGHAT and CDR2 FQNNGV. CDR3 coding DNA: TGTGCCAGCCGTAGCGGGGGGAGCTCCTACGAGCAGTACTTC. Protein: CASRSGGSSYEQYF.

This clonotype was seen more than once but under ten times. This chain links TRBV6-5 with TRBJ2-3; D assignment may be TRBD1 or TRBD2 (5 bases each). In germline, CDR1 is MNHEY, CDR2 SVGAGI. CDR3 length: 15 amino acids. The germline V and J ends were trimmed by 2 bases and 1 base, with 10 bases remaining between them. CDR3 amino acids: CASSYAVGRTDTQYF. The CDR3 bases are TGTGCCAGCAGTTACGCGGTGGGACGCACAGATACGCAGTATTTT.

This clonotype appeared a few times. The chain uses TRBV7-9 and TRBJ1-1; D unresolved. Trimming left V 4 bases short and J 6 bases short, with 12 bases between. Germline CDR1 is SEHNR and CDR2 is FQNEAQ (reference sequence). The length of the CDR3 is 13 residues. The CDR3 loop reads CASSSDGPPEAFF. Written as DNA, the CDR3 is TGTGCCAGCAGCTCTGACGGCCCCCCTGAAGCTTTCTTT.

This clonotype was seen a few times. The V and J genes are TRBV4-1 and TRBJ2-2; D is perhaps TRBD1 (5 bases). The germline CDR1 and CDR2 sequences are MGHRA and YSYEKL. The CDR3 has 16 amino acids. V was cut by 0 bases and J by 6 bases, with 14 bases left in between. The CDR3 coding sequence is TGCGCCAGCAGCCAAGATCGCCAGGGTGGGGCCGGGGAGCTGTTTTTT. Amino acids: CASSQDRQGGAGELFF.

By its share, this clonotype is medium-sized. The V call is TRBV7-9, the J call TRBJ2-4, with D perhaps TRBD2 (6 bases). The germline V gene has CDR1 SEHNR and CDR2 FQNEAQ (reference sequence). V was cut by 5 bases and J by 0 bases, with 23 bases left in between. The length of the CDR3 is 19 residues. Here the CDR3 DNA reads TGTGCCAGCAGCGGCCGGGGGATCCTCTTATTCGAAGCCAAAAACATTCAGTACTTC. Its translation: CASSGRGILLFEAKNIQYF.

This clonotype appeared a few times. The chain links TRBV5-1 to TRBJ2-1; 9 bases align to TRBD2. With 6 bases clipped from V and 6 bases from J, the junction kept 13 bases outside the gene matches. Germline values: CDR1 SGHRS, CDR2 YFSETQ. The CDR3 has 16 residues. CDR3 sequence (DNA): TGCGCCAGCACTTCATCGGGACTAGCTTTATCCAATGAGCAGTTCTTC. Its translation: CASTSSGLALSNEQFF.

This chain joins TRBV7-2 and TRBJ1-2; D call uncertain. Per germline, CDR1 SGHTA and CDR2 FQGNSA. V was cut by 0 bases and J by 4 bases, with 15 bases left in between. CDR3 length: 16 residues. The CDR3 reads CASSLAPSAVFYGYTF. The CDR3 DNA reads TGTGCCAGCAGCTTAGCGCCATCAGCTGTATTCTATGGCTACACCTTC. The whole variable domain, filled in from reference TRBV7-2 and TRBJ1-2, reads GAGVSQSPSNKVTEKGKDVELRCDPISGHTALYWYRQSLGQGLEFLIYFQGNSAPDKSGLPSDRFSAERTGGSVSTLTIQRTQQEDSAVYLCASSLAPSAVFYGYTFGSGTRLTVV.

This sequence joins TRBV5-1 and TRBJ1-6; D uncertain. The CDR3 is 16 residues long. Germline V CDR1 and CDR2: SGHRS, YFSETQ. V was cut by 0 bases and J by 8 bases, with 15 bases left in between. Here the CDR3 reads CASSLAGNGLDSPLHF. CDR3 nucleotide sequence: TGCGCCAGCAGCTTGGCCGGCAACGGCTTGGATTCACCCCTCCACTTT.

This chain connects TRBV29-1 to TRBJ2-2, with a possible D match to TRBD1 (5 bases). This CDR3 region has 12 residues. Germline V lookup: CDR1 SQVTM, CDR2 ANQGSEA. Trimming removed 8 bases at V and 1 base at J, with 8 bases between. DNA of the CDR3: TGCAGCACAAGGGGGAACACCGGGGAGCTGTTTTTT. Amino acid sequence: CSTRGNTGELFF.

This clonotype has a handful of counts. The chain links TRBV6-2 or TRBV6-3 to TRBJ1-1, with D unclear. The germline gives CDR1 MNHEY, CDR2 SVGEGT. V was shortened by 8 bases and J by 1 base, with 17 bases between the two germline ends. CDR3 size: 15 residues. The CDR3, as DNA: TGTGCCAGCGTTGAGCAGAGCTCATGGAACACTGAAGCTTTCTTT. Its protein product is CASVEQSSWNTEAFF.

There are a few counts of this clonotype. V gene TRBV18 combines with J gene TRBJ1-4; tentatively, D is TRBD1 (5 bases). The CDR3 runs to 15 residues. From germline, CDR1 is KGHSH and CDR2 LQKENI. V lost 2 bases and J lost 6, with 13 bases in between. CDR3 bases: TGTGCCAGCTCACCATCCCAGGGCCGAGATGAAAAACTGTTTTTT. It is translated as CASSPSQGRDEKLFF.